This passage covers 4 T cell receptor beta chains from one sample sequenced in a study of cytomegalovirus exposure and HLA in healthy donors. TCRdb's table, derived via immunoSEQ multiplex PCR, lists solely in-frame clones and lacks some. In the table there are 120,000 or so clones, approximately 89% of which are singletons. The material sequenced was PBMCs. All receptors derive from a woman in her late teens or twenties in good health and CMV-seronegative.

V is TRBV20-1 and J is TRBJ1-4; no clear D. Per the germline V gene, CDR1 is DFQATT and CDR2 is SNEGSKA (reference sequence). This CDR3 contains 11 residues. The V end lost 6 bases, the J end lost 8 bases, and 10 bases lay between the germline ends. CDR3 residues: CSAARREKLFF. CDR3 bases: TGCAGTGCCGCTCGGAGGGAAAAACTGTTTTTT.

The count of this clone is one. J is TRBJ2-1 and V is TRBV6-1; TRBD2 aligns across 12 bases. In germline, CDR1 is MNHNS, CDR2 SASEGT. Trimming took 2 bases from V and 4 from J; bases not matched to a gene: 6. The CDR3 is made up of 17 amino acids. In nucleotides, the CDR3 is TGTGCCAGCAGTGAACCCCCCGGGACTAGCGGGTACAATGAGCAGTTCTTC. Its protein is CASSEPPGTSGYNEQFF.

This rearrangement joins TRBV27 to TRBJ2-5; the D gene is possibly TRBD1 (6 bases). CDR1 and CDR2 (germline): MNHEY, SMNVEV (reference sequence). The ends were cut back, 5 bases at V and 4 bases at J, with 17 bases in the middle. This CDR3 comprises 15 residues. CDR3 DNA: TGTGCCAGCAGTCCCACAGGGAGTTGGGGAGAGACCCAGTACTTC. This translates into CASSPTGSWGETQYF.

The chain combines TRBV30 with TRBJ1-2; perhaps TRBD1 as D (6 bases). With 1 base removed from V and 4 bases from J, the gap between germline ends came to 10 bases. The CDR3 spans 13 residues. In germline, CDR1 is GTSNPN, CDR2 SVGIG (reference sequence). The CDR3 nucleotides are TGTGCCTGGAGTGGGGGGGGCGCCTATGGCTACACCTTC. This translates into CAWSGGGAYGYTF.